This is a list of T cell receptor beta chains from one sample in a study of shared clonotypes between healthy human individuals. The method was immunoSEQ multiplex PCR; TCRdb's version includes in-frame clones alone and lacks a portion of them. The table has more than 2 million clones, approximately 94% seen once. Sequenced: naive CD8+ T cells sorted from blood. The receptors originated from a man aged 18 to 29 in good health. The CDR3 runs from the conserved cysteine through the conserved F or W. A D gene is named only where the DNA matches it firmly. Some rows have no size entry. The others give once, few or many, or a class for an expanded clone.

CDR3aa: CASSLPSTGELFF; CDR3nt: TGTGCCAGCAGCCTACCGTCTACCGGGGAGCTGTTTTTT; d_gene: -; j_gene: TRBJ2-2; v_gene: TRBV9; abundance: -
CDR3aa: CASSWGPPNTEAFF; CDR3nt: TGTGCCAGCAGCTGGGGACCGCCGAACACTGAAGCTTTCTTT; d_gene: -; j_gene: TRBJ1-1; v_gene: TRBV5-8; abundance: -
CDR3aa: CASSPEVAGAADTQYF; CDR3nt: TGCGCCAGCAGCCCTGAAGTAGCGGGAGCGGCAGATACGCAGTATTTT; d_gene: TRBD2; j_gene: TRBJ2-3; v_gene: TRBV4-3; abundance: -
CDR3aa: CASSLVGDLNEQFF; CDR3nt: TGCGCCAGCAGCTTGGTAGGGGACCTCAATGAGCAGTTCTTC; d_gene: -; j_gene: TRBJ2-1; v_gene: TRBV5-1; abundance: -
CDR3aa: CASGPGPYEQYF; CDR3nt: TGTGCCAGCGGCCCCGGCCCATACGAGCAGTACTTC; d_gene: -; j_gene: TRBJ2-7; v_gene: TRBV25-1; abundance: -
CDR3aa: CASSDSGDSADTQYF; CDR3nt: TGTGCCAGCAGTGATTCGGGGGACAGTGCAGATACGCAGTATTTT; d_gene: -; j_gene: TRBJ2-3; v_gene: TRBV27; abundance: -
CDR3aa: CATSRGPGQQETQYF; CDR3nt: TGTGCCACCAGCAGAGGTCCGGGACAACAAGAGACCCAGTACTTC; d_gene: -; j_gene: TRBJ2-5; v_gene: TRBV15; abundance: -
CDR3aa: CASSANTGAHGYTF; CDR3nt: TGTGCCAGCAGCGCCAACACAGGGGCGCATGGCTACACCTTC; d_gene: TRBD1; j_gene: TRBJ1-2; v_gene: TRBV9; abundance: -
CDR3aa: CASSMAQAYEQYF; CDR3nt: TGTGCCAGTAGTATGGCACAAGCCTACGAGCAGTACTTC; d_gene: -; j_gene: TRBJ2-7; v_gene: TRBV19; abundance: -
CDR3aa: CASSEADIQGLTPEDEKLFF; CDR3nt: TGTGCCAGCAGTGAAGCCGACATACAGGGGCTTACTCCCGAGGATGAAAAACTGTTTTTT; d_gene: TRBD1; j_gene: TRBJ1-4; v_gene: TRBV6-1; abundance: -
CDR3aa: CASSQIAGGDYNEQFF; CDR3nt: TGCGCCAGCAGCCAGATAGCGGGAGGGGACTACAATGAGCAGTTCTTC; d_gene: TRBD2; j_gene: TRBJ2-1; v_gene: TRBV4-1; abundance: once
CDR3aa: CASSSPDRNNQPQHF; CDR3nt: TGTGCCAGCAGCTCCCCGGACAGGAACAATCAGCCCCAGCATTTT; d_gene: TRBD1; j_gene: TRBJ1-5; v_gene: TRBV7-8; abundance: -
CDR3aa: CASSTGQGVYGDTQYF; CDR3nt: TGTGCCAGCAGCACAGGACAGGGGGTATACGGAGATACGCAGTATTTT; d_gene: TRBD1; j_gene: TRBJ2-3; v_gene: TRBV9; abundance: -
CDR3aa: CASGTALYEQYF; CDR3nt: TGTGCCAGCGGGACAGCCCTCTACGAGCAGTACTTC; d_gene: TRBD1; j_gene: TRBJ2-7; v_gene: TRBV9; abundance: once
CDR3aa: CASSSPGPPDSPLHF; CDR3nt: TGTGCCAGCAGTTCCCCGGGACCCCCAGATTCACCCCTCCACTTT; d_gene: -; j_gene: TRBJ1-6; v_gene: TRBV27; abundance: few
CDR3aa: CAWSVDEQFF; CDR3nt: TGTGCCTGGAGTGTGGATGAGCAGTTCTTC; d_gene: -; j_gene: TRBJ2-1; v_gene: TRBV30; abundance: once
CDR3aa: CASSQSITEYF; CDR3nt: TGCGCCAGCAGTCAATCGATCACGGAGTACTTC; d_gene: -; j_gene: TRBJ2-7; v_gene: TRBV23-1; abundance: -
CDR3aa: CSVELISGANVLTF; CDR3nt: TGCAGCGTTGAGTTAATCTCTGGGGCCAACGTCCTGACTTTC; d_gene: -; j_gene: TRBJ2-6; v_gene: TRBV29-1; abundance: -
CDR3aa: CASSTDNDYEQYF; CDR3nt: TGTGCCAGCAGCACCGACAATGACTACGAGCAGTACTTC; d_gene: -; j_gene: TRBJ2-7; v_gene: TRBV7-6; abundance: -
CDR3aa: CASSLAINTEAFF; CDR3nt: TGTGCCAGCAGCTTAGCCATAAACACTGAAGCTTTCTTT; d_gene: -; j_gene: TRBJ1-1; v_gene: TRBV11-2; abundance: -
CDR3aa: CASRPSSQIGHPNPETQYF; CDR3nt: TGTGCCAGCAGACCCTCTTCTCAGATTGGACACCCTAACCCGGAGACCCAGTACTTC; d_gene: -; j_gene: TRBJ2-5; v_gene: TRBV28; abundance: -
CDR3aa: CASSFGSPGELFF; CDR3nt: TGTGCCAGCAGTTTTGGGTCCCCCGGGGAGCTGTTTTTT; d_gene: -; j_gene: TRBJ2-2; v_gene: TRBV27; abundance: -
CDR3aa: CSVEGTTSGSIDEQYF; CDR3nt: TGCAGCGTTGAAGGTACAACTAGCGGGAGTATCGACGAGCAGTACTTC; d_gene: TRBD2; j_gene: TRBJ2-7; v_gene: TRBV29-1; abundance: -
CDR3aa: CASNTGLSGNTIYF; CDR3nt: TGTGCCAGCAACACAGGGCTCTCTGGAAACACCATATATTTT; d_gene: -; j_gene: TRBJ1-3; v_gene: TRBV9; abundance: -
CDR3aa: CASSTRDNWNTEAFF; CDR3nt: TGTGCCAGTAGTACCCGGGACAATTGGAACACTGAAGCTTTCTTT; d_gene: -; j_gene: TRBJ1-1; v_gene: TRBV19; abundance: -
CDR3aa: CASSLRAGGNTEAFF; CDR3nt: TGCGCCAGCAGCCTCCGGGCAGGGGGGAACACTGAAGCTTTCTTT; d_gene: TRBD1; j_gene: TRBJ1-1; v_gene: TRBV4-1; abundance: -
CDR3aa: CASSIAADLNYGYTF; CDR3nt: TGTGCCAGTAGTATAGCGGCAGACCTGAACTATGGCTACACCTTC; d_gene: -; j_gene: TRBJ1-2; v_gene: TRBV19; abundance: -
CDR3aa: CASINPIRAGTGNQPQHF; CDR3nt: TGCGCCAGCATTAATCCCATTAGAGCAGGGACGGGCAATCAGCCCCAGCATTTT; d_gene: -; j_gene: TRBJ1-5; v_gene: TRBV5-1; abundance: -
CDR3aa: CAISESGPRDAAQHF; CDR3nt: TGTGCCATCAGTGAGTCTGGGCCGAGAGACGCGGCCCAGCATTTT; d_gene: -; j_gene: TRBJ1-5; v_gene: TRBV10-3; abundance: -
CDR3aa: CASSFNDRGEYYGYTF; CDR3nt: TGTGCCAGCAGTTTCAACGACAGGGGCGAATACTATGGCTACACCTTC; d_gene: TRBD1; j_gene: TRBJ1-2; v_gene: TRBV27; abundance: -
CDR3aa: CSVQSMGSSNYGYTF; CDR3nt: TGCAGCGTCCAATCTATGGGTAGTTCAAACTATGGCTACACCTTC; d_gene: -; j_gene: TRBJ1-2; v_gene: TRBV29-1; abundance: -
CDR3aa: CASSMSSTDTQYF; CDR3nt: TGTGCCAGTAGTATGTCTTCCACAGATACGCAGTATTTT; d_gene: -; j_gene: TRBJ2-3; v_gene: TRBV19; abundance: -
CDR3aa: CASSLSMGAGELFF; CDR3nt: TGTGCCAGCAGTTTATCGATGGGTGCCGGGGAGCTGTTTTTT; d_gene: -; j_gene: TRBJ2-2; v_gene: TRBV27; abundance: -
CDR3aa: CASDAGGPRELFF; CDR3nt: TGTGCCAGCGACGCGGGAGGGCCGAGGGAGCTGTTTTTT; d_gene: TRBD2; j_gene: TRBJ2-2; v_gene: TRBV7-9; abundance: -
CDR3aa: CASSLDGVYNEQFF; CDR3nt: TGTGCCAGCAGCTTAGACGGGGTCTACAATGAGCAGTTCTTC; d_gene: -; j_gene: TRBJ2-1; v_gene: TRBV7-9; abundance: -
CDR3aa: CASSLGGSGIYNEQFF; CDR3nt: TGCGCCAGCAGCCTAGGAGGGAGCGGAATTTACAATGAGCAGTTCTTC; d_gene: -; j_gene: TRBJ2-1; v_gene: TRBV4-3; abundance: -
CDR3aa: CASSLGLAGGYEQYF; CDR3nt: TGCGCCAGCAGCTTGGGCCTAGCGGGAGGCTACGAGCAGTACTTC; d_gene: TRBD2; j_gene: TRBJ2-7; v_gene: TRBV5-1; abundance: -
CDR3aa: CAIRTSTGYEQYF; CDR3nt: TGTGCCATCCGGACCTCGACCGGATACGAGCAGTACTTC; d_gene: -; j_gene: TRBJ2-7; v_gene: TRBV2; abundance: -
CDR3aa: CASRSDRAPNTGELFF; CDR3nt: TGTGCCAGCAGATCGGACAGGGCCCCCAACACCGGGGAGCTGTTTTTT; d_gene: TRBD1; j_gene: TRBJ2-2; v_gene: TRBV7-9; abundance: -
CDR3aa: CASSRGYEKLFF; CDR3nt: TGCGCCAGCAGTCGAGGCTATGAAAAACTGTTTTTT; d_gene: -; j_gene: TRBJ1-4; v_gene: TRBV4-1; abundance: once
CDR3aa: CASSQGGYGEKLFF; CDR3nt: TGCGCCAGCAGCCAAGGGGGGTATGGTGAAAAACTGTTTTTT; d_gene: -; j_gene: TRBJ1-4; v_gene: TRBV4-1; abundance: -
CDR3aa: CASSSGGSYEQYF; CDR3nt: TGTGCCAGCAGCTCCGGGGGCAGCTACGAGCAGTACTTC; d_gene: -; j_gene: TRBJ2-7; v_gene: TRBV27; abundance: -
CDR3aa: CASGSGTGILDYGYTF; CDR3nt: TGTGCCAGCGGGTCCGGGACAGGGATATTGGACTATGGCTACACCTTC; d_gene: TRBD1; j_gene: TRBJ1-2; v_gene: TRBV13; abundance: once
CDR3aa: CASSLTGKYNEQFF; CDR3nt: TGTGCCAGCAGCCTGACGGGAAAGTACAATGAGCAGTTCTTC; d_gene: -; j_gene: TRBJ2-1; v_gene: TRBV13; abundance: -
CDR3aa: CASTNEWLAGDEQYF; CDR3nt: TGTGCCAGCACCAACGAATGGCTAGCGGGAGACGAGCAGTACTTC; d_gene: TRBD2; j_gene: TRBJ2-7; v_gene: TRBV6-6; abundance: -
CDR3aa: CASSLDYGRMELAGGEQFF; CDR3nt: TGTGCCAGCAGCTTGGATTATGGCAGAATGGAACTAGCAGGCGGTGAGCAGTTCTTC; d_gene: -; j_gene: TRBJ2-1; v_gene: TRBV5-8; abundance: -
CDR3aa: CASSQIGTEKNTGELFF; CDR3nt: TGTGCCAGCAGCCAAATCGGGACAGAAAAAAACACCGGGGAGCTGTTTTTT; d_gene: TRBD1; j_gene: TRBJ2-2; v_gene: TRBV9; abundance: -
CDR3aa: CASRVGTGLWGYTF; CDR3nt: TGTGCCAGCAGAGTAGGGACAGGCCTATGGGGCTACACCTTC; d_gene: TRBD1; j_gene: TRBJ1-2; v_gene: TRBV7-2; abundance: -
CDR3aa: CASSQDRGSYEQYF; CDR3nt: TGCGCCAGCAGCCAAGACCGGGGCAGCTACGAGCAGTACTTC; d_gene: -; j_gene: TRBJ2-7; v_gene: TRBV4-1; abundance: -
CDR3aa: CASSEGPMVTEIFPYGYTF; CDR3nt: TGCGCCAGCAGTGAAGGTCCCATGGTGACCGAAATATTTCCCTATGGCTACACCTTC; d_gene: -; j_gene: TRBJ1-2; v_gene: TRBV10-1; abundance: -
CDR3aa: CASSEAPLYEQYF; CDR3nt: TGTGCCAGCAGTGAGGCCCCCCTTTACGAGCAGTACTTC; d_gene: -; j_gene: TRBJ2-7; v_gene: TRBV6-1; abundance: -
CDR3aa: CASSFDRGAYEQYF; CDR3nt: TGTGCCAGCAGTTTCGACAGGGGTGCCTACGAGCAGTACTTC; d_gene: TRBD1; j_gene: TRBJ2-7; v_gene: TRBV27; abundance: few
CDR3aa: CASSLGTGGDYEQYF; CDR3nt: TGTGCCAGCAGCTTGGGGACAGGGGGGGACTACGAGCAGTACTTC; d_gene: TRBD1; j_gene: TRBJ2-7; v_gene: TRBV5-4; abundance: -
CDR3aa: CASSFRTGPYEQYF; CDR3nt: TGTGCCAGCAGTTTCCGGACAGGACCCTACGAGCAGTACTTC; d_gene: TRBD1; j_gene: TRBJ2-7; v_gene: TRBV7-9; abundance: -
CDR3aa: CASSSPGYGYTF; CDR3nt: TGTGCCAGCAGCTCTCCAGGCTATGGCTACACCTTC; d_gene: -; j_gene: TRBJ1-2; v_gene: TRBV13; abundance: -
CDR3aa: CASSLDSPGELFF; CDR3nt: TGTGCCAGCAGCTTAGACTCGCCCGGGGAGCTGTTTTTT; d_gene: -; j_gene: TRBJ2-2; v_gene: TRBV11-1; abundance: -